The clone carrying this T cell receptor (beta chain) was seen ten or more times. The target antigen is unknown. The data derive from a study of human T cells and chemical hapten exposure. Study information: Chiefly female patients presented with alopecia areata, totalis or universalis.

Time point here: pre-sensitization, week 0. Treatment reported: therapeutic diphenylcyclopropenone sensitization with weekly scalp DPC. The study's findings and limits: Expanded TCRs made up significantly more big CDR3 similarity clusters than controls did.

Separate cDNA molecules received unique molecular identifiers, which the library attached to them. TCRdb re-called the RACE reads with MiXCR, one entry per CDR3 protein. The table lists 380,000 or so distinct CDR3 sequences, approximately 5.8% of them singletons. V dropped 0 bases and J dropped 3 bases, with 9 bases sitting between them. Germline-derived CDR1 and CDR2 are SGDLS and YYNGEE. CDR3 length: 14 amino acids. This rearrangement joins TRBV9 to TRBJ1-2; D is ambiguous. The sequence came from a woman aged 18-29 years with alopecia areata. Some clones in this sample may be carry-over from other donors' samples. Sample: whole blood, taken in connection with sensitization to the hapten diphenylcyclopropenone (DPC). CDR3 in DNA: TGTGCCAGCAGCGTAGAGGCAGGCTACTATGGCTACACCTTC. It translates to CASSVEAGYYGYTF. Based on the CDR3 plus reference TRBV9 and TRBJ1-2, the full variable domain is DSGVTQTPKHLITATGQRVTLRCSPRSGDLSVYWYQQSLDQGLQFLIQYYNGEERAKGNILERFSAQQFPDLHSELNLSSLELGDSALYFCASSVEAGYYGYTFGSGTRLTVV.